This T cell receptor (beta chain) was recorded in a study of blood T cell repertoires in COVID-19. On the study more broadly: The samples span acute and convalescent COVID-19 from the United States, Italy and Spain. Sources were T cells, B-cell-depleted T cells, or PBMCs; the material itself was cDNA or gDNA.

Authors' analysis steps: How many nucleated cells were present was estimated from reference gene primer amplification. Using immunoSEQ multiplex PCR, the repertoire was profiled, and TCRdb retains in-frame clones only, with some absent. V, J and clone size reflect that table, while D and trimming were determined from the DNA. Of hundreds of thousands of clones detected, roughly 90% appear once; the ten largest clones hold about 8.9%. Clinical history reported by participants formed the basis on which cohorts were assigned. Germline CDR1 and CDR2: SEHNR and FQNEAQ (reference sequence). CDR3 length equals 12 residues. Unmatched junction bases numbered 7, after V lost 10 bases and J lost 7 bases. This clone was counted a single time.

The receptor comes from a woman between 18 and 29 years old who had recovered from COVID-19. Specimen: PBMCs or T cells enriched from blood (not recorded which). This chain links TRBV7-9 with TRBJ1-5; TRBD1 matches at 7 bases. The CDR3 nucleotides read TGTGCCACAGACAGGGCCGGACAGCCCCAGCATTTT. Amino acid sequence: CATDRAGQPQHF.